This T cell receptor beta chain was sequenced during a study of graft-versus-host responses after intestinal transplantation (dated by TCRdb to the early 2020s). At the level of the whole study: The transplants that recipients got were multivisceral, liver-intestinal, or isolated intestinal. Every recipient was given anti-thymocyte globulin induction, then maintenance tacrolimus and steroids for approximately 3 years. After intestinal transplantation, graft-versus-host and host-versus-graft alloreactive T cell clones were followed in the graft, circulation and bone marrow using bulk TCR-beta CDR3 sequencing. Alloreactive clones were identified by sequencing pre-transplant mixed lymphocyte reaction products and comparing these products with unstimulated pre-transplant donor and recipient T cells. Of the approximately 25 intestinal transplant recipients enrolled in the cohort, one of whom was a retransplant, a few patients without pretransplant specimens were excluded. Donor T cell macrochimerism was defined as a peak of at least 4% donor T cells among recipient peripheral blood mononuclear cells. Rather than going through the commercial service, samples from a few later patients were sequenced in-house on an Illumina MiSeq and processed with MiXCR.

Overall study outcomes, separate from this receptor: Early after transplant, peak levels of circulating GvH clones were found to be associated with declines in HvG clones. GvH clones turned up in recipient bone marrow, with some appearing earlier in ileal mucosa or blood, a pattern consistent with an intestinal mucosal origin. The conclusions were limited by the relatively low number and heterogeneity of the intestinal transplant patients. In the allografts of patients with donor T cell macrochimerism, GvH to HvG T cell clonal ratios were high.

The intended sense of this specimen's time point label: cells obtained before transplantation from donor or recipient. CD3+CD4+ and CD3+CD8+ populations were FACS-sorted from unstimulated pre-transplant donor and recipient cells taken from spleen or lymph nodes. In regard to this clone: Its antigen is still unknown. Base qualities are missing; no much larger clone stands one base away.

The protocol used for the library was the immunoSEQ multiplex PCR assay. For most patients, genomic DNA was isolated using the Qiagen DNeasy Blood and Tissue Kit and was shipped frozen to Adaptive Biotechnologies for TCR sequencing. For most patients, high-throughput TCR-beta CDR3 sequencing of genomic DNA was performed by Adaptive Biotechnologies. Per the original workflow: Adaptive's ImmunoSEQ software was the source of the TCR sequencing data for 18 patients, while a few other patients were processed with MiXCR and VDJtools. To correct CD4 versus CD8 sorting errors, sequences present in both subsets at a frequency ratio below 5:1 were removed. CDR3 nucleotide sequences shared by donor and recipient were removed because the origin of these sequences could not be assigned. To be classed as alloreactive, a clone needed at least 2-fold expansion over unstimulated cells and a minimum CFSE-low frequency of 0.002% (template counts) or 0.001% (read counts). Mappable clones were those detected in sequenced pre-transplant spleen, lymph node, or MLR CFSE-low populations of the donor or recipient. Cumulative frequency of alloreactive clones was calculated as a percentage of all sequences weighted by copy number. Drawn from immuneACCESS, this table holds only the in-frame rearrangements with V and J called that TCRdb kept. Clones are partly lost; checked studies trace under half to an unresolved V gene and leave the rest unexplained. D and trimming come from the DNA, and the V and J calls and clone size come from that table. The table for this sample lists roughly 100,000 clones; 91% of them were counted only once. The biggest ten clones account for approximately 0.18% of the sample.

Reading from cysteine to phenylalanine, the CDR3 counts 14 amino acids. The entry retains the CDR3 DNA only, 42 bases that are in frame from base 1. The germline V gene provides CDR1 SNHLY and CDR2 FYNNEI. V loses 6 bases at its end and J loses 4 bases; junction bases beyond the gene matches: 6. The sequence came from a human donor who was the organ donor for an intestinal transplant. The rearrangement combines TRBV2 with TRBJ1-2; TRBD1 matches 9 bases in the middle. The sample here was unstimulated CD4+ T cells sorted from spleen or lymph node cells, taken before transplant. At the DNA level, the sequence is TGTGCCAGCAGAAAACAGGGGGCCGCCTATGGCTACACCTTC. This yields the protein CASRKQGAAYGYTF.